This TCR beta chain was obtained from a study of cytomegalovirus exposure and HLA in healthy donors. At least ten counts were recorded for this clone. As yet, its antigen is unknown. The PCR made use of 60 Vbeta and 13 Jbeta primers. TCRdb keeps only in-frame clones here, not all; method: immunoSEQ multiplex PCR. The profile shows about 230,000 clones, over 75% of them singletons. This CDR3 has 14 residues. CDR1 and CDR2 from the germline V gene are MNHEY and SMNVEV (reference sequence). Trimming at V came to 5 bases and at J to 5 bases, leaving 8 bases not matched to a gene. Study-wide results and limits: Previously analyzed data showed that most TCR beta V segments were productive at a frequency of about 87% or about 30%. CMV serostatus was the only recorded immune exposure for donors. Through in vitro validation, a few CMV-associated chains were shown to be specific for CMV antigens. Highest at DRB1 and lowest at HLA-C, TCR association rates differed among HLA loci in a later analysis.

The chain is built from TRBV27 and TRBJ2-7; 8 bases are shared with TRBD1. Source material: PBMCs. The TCR originated in a human donor in good health. Here the CDR3 DNA reads TGTGCCAGCAGTGAGACAGGGGCAGGACACGAGCAGTACTTC. This gives the protein CASSETGAGHEQYF.